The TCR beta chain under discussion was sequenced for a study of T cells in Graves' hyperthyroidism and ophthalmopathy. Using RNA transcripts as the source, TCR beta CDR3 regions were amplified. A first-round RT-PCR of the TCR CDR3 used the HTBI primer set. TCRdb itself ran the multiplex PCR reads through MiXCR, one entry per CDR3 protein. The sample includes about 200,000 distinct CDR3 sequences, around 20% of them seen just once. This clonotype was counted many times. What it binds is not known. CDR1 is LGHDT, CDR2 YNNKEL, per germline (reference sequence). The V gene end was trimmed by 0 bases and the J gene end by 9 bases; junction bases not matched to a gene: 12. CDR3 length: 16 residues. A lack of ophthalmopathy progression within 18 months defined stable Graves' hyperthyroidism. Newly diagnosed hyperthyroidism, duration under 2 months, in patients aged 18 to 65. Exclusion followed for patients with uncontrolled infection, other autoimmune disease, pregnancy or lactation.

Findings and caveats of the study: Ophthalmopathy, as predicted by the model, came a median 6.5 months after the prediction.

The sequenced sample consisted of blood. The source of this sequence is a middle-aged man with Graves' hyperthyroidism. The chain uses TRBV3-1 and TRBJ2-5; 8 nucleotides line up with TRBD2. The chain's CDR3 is CASSQDLSGGRRAQYF. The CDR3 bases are TGTGCCAGCAGCCAAGATTTAAGCGGGGGCCGGCGGGCCCAGTACTTC.